This T cell receptor beta chain was captured by sequencing in a study of cytomegalovirus exposure and HLA in healthy donors (dated 2017 in TCRdb). Some background on the complete study: An earlier analysis of about 560 of the donors reported about 300 Gb of sequence data and some 110 million unique TCR beta sequences obtained from around 180 million T cells. An earlier analysis of nearly 600 of the donors applied high-throughput TCR beta sequencing to assess whether each TCR beta V gene segment acted as functional or pseudogenic. Among around 400 genotyped donors of the cohort, an average of approximately 220,000 unique TCR beta nucleotide sequences was sequenced per donor, of which 15% to 20% were non-productive. Roughly five DR-DQ haplotypes were handled as single units for association and clustering because linkage in the cohort was strong. An early release that covered about 600 HLA-typed donors contained approximately 300 gigabases of sequencing data and tens of millions of unique TCR sequences. Class I and class II HLA loci were covered by the typing at four-digit resolution. Typing coverage varied by locus: roughly 629-630 donors for A, B, C, DRB1 and DQB1; around 560 for DQA1; approximately 570 for DPA1; 400 to 480 for DPB1. High-throughput TCR immunosequencing, statistical association of individual TCRs with disease status, and machine learning were combined to predict cytomegalovirus infection status. Rather than drawing on any new phenotypic data, the later analysis identified candidate immune exposures from TCR beta sequences and the way those sequences occurred across donors. The T cell repertoires of several hundred subjects were profiled by immunosequencing and related to cytomegalovirus serostatus. A later analysis re-examined previously published TCR beta repertoires from around 670 donors and added high-resolution HLA genotyping to investigate patterns of TCR occurrence. All discovery cohort repertoires had been generated using a single sequencing platform. The aim of the study was to test whether cataloging public T cell receptors could identify signatures of past pathogen exposure. Genome-wide SNP genotypes for about 55% of the roughly 670 donors were used in a later genetic analysis, which treated that subset as a discovery cohort. Besides the first cohort of approximately 710 subjects, a separate validation cohort made up of over 100 different subjects was used. Donor age, sex, ethnicity and CMV serostatus were collected together with the repertoire data. Of the 398 genotyped donors, about 80% fell in the genetic ancestry cluster associated with self-reported Caucasian donors. Results the study describes overall, beyond this receptor: Most TCR sequences were observed very rarely across donors, whereas some public TCRs were present in many individuals. Sequencing depth was assumed to be roughly uniform across donors in the presence/absence analyses, though that assumption may not hold. V-gene and J-gene trimming of TCR beta chains was associated with a missense DCLRE1C variant in a later genetic analysis, and the association was replicated in an independent cohort. Only TCR beta chains were sequenced in this cohort, and the absence of alpha or paired-chain data limited detectable features. Because the 87-base-pair reads could not distinguish some IMGT-functional V segments, including TRBV6-2 and TRBV6-3, those segments were excluded. The sequencing pipeline was judged likely to have produced a cluster of highly shared sequence variants as a technical artifact. A later analysis reported that several top co-occurrence clusters appeared linked to parvovirus B19, influenza, CMV and Epstein-Barr virus. For the cohort, immune exposure information was limited to CMV serostatus. Compared with equally common non-associated chains, HLA-associated TCR beta chains in a later analysis were more clonally expanded and had lower generation probabilities. A later analysis found that most CMV-associated TCR beta chains appeared HLA-restricted, with HLA associations seemingly driven largely by CMV exposure. The classifier was reported to diagnose cytomegalovirus status with high specificity and sensitivity in both the original cohort and the validation cohort. In the study, approximately 160 TCR beta chains were listed as associated with cytomegalovirus. Because HLA typing was unavailable for some donors at each locus, only the typed subset was used in association tests. In an earlier analysis of some 500 of the donors, most TCR beta V segments appeared in productive rearrangements about 87% or about 30% of the time, broadly matching IMGT annotations. Strong co-occurrence of HLA alleles, especially DR and DQ, made assigning TCR associations to individual alleles difficult. Roughly 17 rarely observed V segments, including chromosome 9 orphons, were excluded from the earlier analysis of approximately 500 of the donors because counts were too low. According to a later genetic analysis, donors in an Asian-associated ancestry cluster had fewer N-insertions in productive TCRs than the approximately 670-donor mean. A few of the identified cytomegalovirus-associated TCR beta chains were confirmed in vitro to be specific for cytomegalovirus antigens. A further reported finding was that TCR beta sequences accurately predicted the HLA-A and HLA-B alleles for most subjects in the first cohort. The authors suggested that the approach could potentially be extended to other disease states and immunological phenotypes. A later analysis found that TCR association rates varied across HLA loci, with DRB1 alleles showing the most associated TCRs and HLA-C alleles the fewest. Correlated functional status among segregating V segments might be attributable to linkage disequilibrium, but an unknown experimental factor could not be ruled out. At a false discovery rate of 0.05, a later analysis linked about 17,000 TCR beta sequences to specific HLA alleles.

Library generation was performed with the immunoSEQ multiplex PCR assay. For the multiplex PCR, a mixture combining 60 forward primers for TCR Vbeta segments and 13 reverse primers for TCR Jbeta segments was used. The CDR3 region of rearranged TCR beta genes was amplified from genomic DNA with a multiplex PCR assay. The amplified TCR beta libraries were sequenced on the Illumina HiSeq System as 87-base-pair reads. As for the authors' bioinformatics: A later analysis tallied tens of millions of unique TCR beta chains across the 600 to 700 repertoires, and about 10 million of those chains were shared by two or more donors. Raw reads were error-corrected and collapsed into unique sequences with a nearest-neighbor algorithm that merged closely related sequences to remove PCR and sequencing errors. Alignment of CDR3 sequences to IMGT reference sequences was used to assign V, D and J gene segments. For a sequence to be retained, at least a six-nucleotide match to both a V gene segment and a J gene segment was required. A rearrangement was called productive if the CDR3 had no stop codons and remained in frame with V and J, and every other rearrangement was called non-productive. Following IMGT convention, CDR3 was defined as the stretch from the second conserved V-encoded cysteine to the conserved J-encoded phenylalanine. The earlier analysis of about 620 of the donors excluded sequences that lacked an unambiguous match to a single V gene segment. An earlier analysis of over 450 of the donors classified V segments as functional when productive rearrangements were above 56.7% and as segregating when the standard deviation between donors was above 5%. A statistical classification framework was built to diagnose cytomegalovirus status from the catalog of TCR beta chain sequences. In a later analysis, V and J genes were assigned by comparing TCR nucleotide sequences against IMGT/GENE-DB human TR gene sequences. Using the TCRdist pipeline, a later analysis assigned CDR3 sequences along with most-parsimonious VDJ recombination scenarios. A later analysis defined each TCR beta chain by its CDR3 amino acid sequence plus V-gene family, and excluded reads lacking a unique V-gene family. As a way to deal with suspected cross-contamination and a sequencing artifact, a later analysis dropped 500 to 700 nucleotide sequences that were highly shared and had low generation probability. In a later analysis, a clonal expansion index was calculated for each public chain from normalized within-repertoire ranks of inferred template counts. In a later analysis, generation probabilities were computed with a VDJ recombination model fitted to out-of-frame rearrangements, and the resulting probabilities were checked against IGoR. In a later analysis, TCR-TCR, TCR-HLA and TCR-CMV co-occurrence was scored with hypergeometric tests, and a repertoire-size bias correction was applied to TCR pairs. False discovery rates were estimated in a later analysis by permuting HLA or CMV assignments 20 times. In a later analysis, co-occurring TCRs were grouped using DBSCAN, with TCRdist sequence similarity added in when clustering inside HLA-allele-positive subsets. For co-occurrence clustering, repertoires with fewer than 30,000 or more than 120,000 public chains were excluded, along with four to six repertoires with anomalous nucleotide sharing. TCRdb obtained this table from immuneACCESS and retained in-frame rearrangements with V and J assigned. These tables miss some clones; where compared with another copy, unresolved V genes account for less than half of the shortfall, and the remainder is unexplained. D and trimming were read from the DNA, whereas the V and J calls and clone size are those reported in that table. Here the sample has about 160,000 clones; around 78% occur a single time. In total, the top ten clones hold under 4% of the sample.

The count of this clone is one. Which antigen it targets is not known. No clone much larger than this one lies a single base away; base qualities are absent. The cohort was made up of 500 to 850 healthy bone marrow donors. All cohort members were sampled while nominally healthy, although unrecorded immune exposures were likely present. The donor tested CMV seronegative and was one of the 352 seronegative cohort members. A peripheral blood sample was collected from each donor, and TCR beta sequencing was performed on peripheral blood mononuclear cells. Genomic DNA was extracted from the blood cell samples with the Qiagen DNeasy Blood Extraction Kit. The germline V gene sets CDR1 to MGHRA and CDR2 to YSYEKL. At the junction V is shortened by 2 bases and J by 6 bases; bases outside the gene matches: 4. The CDR3 has 16 amino acids, counting the end cysteine and phenylalanine. Kept here is only the CDR3 DNA, which spans 48 bases and is read in frame from base 1.

The sequence derives from a woman aged 40 to 55 in good health and CMV-seronegative. Sequencing used PBMCs. The chain couples TRBV4-1 to TRBJ2-3; 14 nucleotides in the junction match TRBD2. In nucleotides, the sequence is TGCGCCAGCAGCCAATATGGGACTAGCGGGGGCGATACGCAGTATTTT. The translation is CASSQYGTSGGDTQYF.